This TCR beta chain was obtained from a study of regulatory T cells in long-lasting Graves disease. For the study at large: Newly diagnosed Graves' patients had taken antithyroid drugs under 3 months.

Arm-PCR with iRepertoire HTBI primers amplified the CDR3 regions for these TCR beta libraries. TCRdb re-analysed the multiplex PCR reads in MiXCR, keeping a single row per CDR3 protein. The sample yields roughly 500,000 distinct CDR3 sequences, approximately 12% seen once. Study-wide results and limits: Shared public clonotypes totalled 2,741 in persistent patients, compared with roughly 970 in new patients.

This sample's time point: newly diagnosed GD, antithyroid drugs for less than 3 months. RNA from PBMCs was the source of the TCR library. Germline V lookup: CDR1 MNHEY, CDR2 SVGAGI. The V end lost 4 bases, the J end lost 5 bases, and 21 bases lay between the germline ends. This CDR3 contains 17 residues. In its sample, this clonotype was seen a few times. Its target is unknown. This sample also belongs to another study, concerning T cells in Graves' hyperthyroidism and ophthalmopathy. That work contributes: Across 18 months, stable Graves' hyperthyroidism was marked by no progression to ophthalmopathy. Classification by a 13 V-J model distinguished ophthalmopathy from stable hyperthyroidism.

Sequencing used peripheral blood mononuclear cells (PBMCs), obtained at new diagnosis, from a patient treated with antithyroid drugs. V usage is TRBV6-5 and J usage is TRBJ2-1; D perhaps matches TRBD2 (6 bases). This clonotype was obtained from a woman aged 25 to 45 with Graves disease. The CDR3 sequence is CASSFGRDSPSHNEQFF. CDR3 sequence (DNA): TGTGCCAGCAGTTTCGGTCGGGACTCCCCAAGCCACAATGAGCAGTTCTTC.